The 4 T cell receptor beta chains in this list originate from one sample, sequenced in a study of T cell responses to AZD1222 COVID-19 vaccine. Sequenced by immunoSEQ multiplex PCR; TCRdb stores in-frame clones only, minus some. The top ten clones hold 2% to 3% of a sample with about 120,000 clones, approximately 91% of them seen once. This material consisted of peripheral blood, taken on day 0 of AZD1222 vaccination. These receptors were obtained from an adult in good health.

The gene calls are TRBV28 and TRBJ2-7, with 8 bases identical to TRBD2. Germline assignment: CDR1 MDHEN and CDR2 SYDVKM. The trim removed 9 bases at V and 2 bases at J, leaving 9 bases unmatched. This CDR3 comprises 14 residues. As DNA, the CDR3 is TGTGCCAGTTTCGGGGGGGGTCTTGCCTACGAGCAGTACTTC. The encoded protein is CASFGGGLAYEQYF.

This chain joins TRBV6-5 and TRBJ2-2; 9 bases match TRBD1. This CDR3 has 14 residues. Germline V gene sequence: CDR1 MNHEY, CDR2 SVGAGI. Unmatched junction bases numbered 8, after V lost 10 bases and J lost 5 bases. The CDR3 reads CAISGTGSTGELFF. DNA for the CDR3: TGTGCCATCTCCGGGACAGGGTCGACCGGGGAGCTGTTTTTT.

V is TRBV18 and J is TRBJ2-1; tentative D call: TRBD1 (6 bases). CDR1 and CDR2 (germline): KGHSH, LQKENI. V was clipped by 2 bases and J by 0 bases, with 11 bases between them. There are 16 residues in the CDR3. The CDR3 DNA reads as TGTGCCAGCTCACCAGGGGCAGGGGTCTCCTACAATGAGCAGTTCTTC. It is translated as CASSPGAGVSYNEQFF.

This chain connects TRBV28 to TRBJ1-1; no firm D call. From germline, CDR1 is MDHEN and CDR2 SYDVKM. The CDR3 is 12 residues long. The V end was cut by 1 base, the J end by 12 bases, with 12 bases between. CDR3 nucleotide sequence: TGTGCCAGCAGTTTATCCCTATCGTCCACTTTCTTT. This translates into CASSLSLSSTFF.